These 12 T cell receptor beta chains share one sample of origin, sequenced in a study of blood T cell repertoires in COVID-19. Sequencing was performed with immunoSEQ multiplex PCR; in TCRdb, only in-frame clones are kept and a portion is missing. The sample holds some 320,000 clones, around nine tenths seen once. Specimen: PBMCs or T cells enriched from blood (not recorded which). These receptor sequences come from a man between 60 and 70 years old who had recovered from COVID-19.

The DNA for the CDR3 is TGCAGTGCTAGTAGGTCTAGCGGGCCGCGAGGAGAGCAGTACTTC. Protein sequence: CSASRSSGPRGEQYF. The chain recombines TRBV20-1 with TRBJ2-7, with 8 bases aligning to TRBD2. CDR3 length equals 15 residues. Germline V CDR1 and CDR2: DFQATT, SNEGSKA (reference sequence). Unmatched junction bases numbered 14, after V lost 3 bases and J lost 7 bases.

Here the CDR3 reads CADGVAGTQETQYF. DNA for the CDR3: TGTGCCGACGGGGTAGCGGGGACCCAAGAGACCCAGTACTTC. The gene calls are TRBV2 and TRBJ2-5; TRBD2 aligns across 8 bases. CDR3 length: 14 amino acids. J was trimmed by 1 base and V by 11 bases; bases with no gene match: 9. Germline values: CDR1 SNHLY, CDR2 FYNNEI.

This chain uses TRBV7-2 with TRBJ2-7; TRBD2 aligns across 9 bases. Per the germline V gene, CDR1 is SGHTA and CDR2 is FQGNSA. With V trimmed by 1 base and J by 4 bases, 5 bases remained unmatched. CDR3 size: 15 residues. CDR3 sequence: CASSLEGTSWYEQYF. The CDR3 coding sequence is TGTGCCAGCAGCTTAGAGGGGACTAGCTGGTACGAGCAGTACTTC.

The chain links TRBV7-2 to TRBJ1-5; a weak D match, TRBD1 (5 bases). Trimming stripped 3 bases from V and 6 bases from J, with 15 bases between. CDR1 is SGHTA and CDR2 is FQGNSA in the germline V gene. The CDR3 covers 15 residues. Written as DNA, the CDR3 is TGTGCCAGCAGCTTGACCAGGGACGGGGGTCAGCCCCAGCATTTT. It yields the protein CASSLTRDGGQPQHF.

V and J are TRBV7-2 and TRBJ2-1; the match to TRBD2 covers 13 bases. Germline assignment: CDR1 SGHTA and CDR2 FQGNSA. The CDR3 is 15 amino acids. V gave up 1 base and J gave up 8 bases; unmatched junction bases: 2. In DNA, the CDR3 is TGTGCCAGCAGCTTAGTCGGACTAGCGGGAGATGAGCAGTTCTTC. Encoded protein: CASSLVGLAGDEQFF.

J is TRBJ2-5 and V is TRBV5-1, with 8 bases that match TRBD2. With V trimmed by 0 bases and J by 3 bases, 7 bases remained unmatched. Germline V gene sequence: CDR1 SGHRS, CDR2 YFSETQ. There are 16 residues in the CDR3. The CDR3 coding sequence is TGCGCCAGCAGCTTGGCCTCGGGAGGGGGTGAAGAGACCCAGTACTTC. Amino acid sequence: CASSLASGGGEETQYF.

The rearrangement uses TRBV5-8 and TRBJ2-3, with a possible D match to TRBD2 (6 bases). The CDR3 is made up of 14 amino acids. CDR1 SGHTS and CDR2 YDEGEE come from the germline V gene. Between the trimmed V and J ends, which lost 2 bases and 3 bases, there was a span of 10 bases. For the CDR3, the DNA is TGTGCCAGCAGCTTTGTCGGGGGAACAGATACGCAGTATTTT. Its protein product is CASSFVGGTDTQYF.

V gene TRBV19 combines with J gene TRBJ2-1; 9 bases line up with TRBD2. Germline CDR1 is LNHDA and CDR2 is SQIVND (reference sequence). This CDR3 is built from 15 residues. V gave up 6 bases and J gave up 7 bases; unmatched junction bases: 10. The CDR3 coding sequence is TGTGCCAGTAGGAGTAGCGGGAGAGGAAGTAATGAGCAGTTCTTC. It translates to CASRSSGRGSNEQFF.

This clone was observed a handful of times. The chain has TRBV27 and TRBJ2-7, with D tentatively TRBD1 (6 bases). CDR3 size: 13 residues. Deletions cut 8 bases from V and 0 bases from J, with 11 bases between. CDR1 and CDR2 (germline): MNHEY, SMNVEV (reference sequence). The CDR3 region has the DNA TGTGCCAGCTGGACAGCCCTCTCCTACGAGCAGTACTTC. Its translation is CASWTALSYEQYF.

This chain links TRBV13 with TRBJ2-7; D is possibly TRBD2 (5 bases). V was shortened by 5 bases and J by 4 bases, with 15 bases between the two germline ends. The CDR3 is 14 amino acids. Germline V gene data show CDR1 as PRHDT and CDR2 as FYEKMQ (reference sequence). The CDR3 protein is CASSTEGSLYEQYF. The CDR3 DNA sequence: TGTGCCAGCAGCACCGAAGGGAGCTTATACGAGCAGTACTTC.

This clone has just one count. This chain connects TRBV4-1 to TRBJ2-1; D remains unclear. This CDR3 is 20 amino acids long. Trimming took 2 bases from V and 1 from J, leaving 24 bases between them. CDR1 is MGHRA and CDR2 is YSYEKL in the germline V gene. The CDR3 bases are TGCGCCAGCAGCCAACGCGGCGCTGGAGTAGGTGTTAAATCCTACAATGAGCAGTTCTTC. As protein: CASSQRGAGVGVKSYNEQFF.

The chain couples TRBV6-1 to TRBJ2-1; 9 bases line up with TRBD1. Losses at the gene ends were 4 bases for V and 7 bases for J; bases not matched to a gene: 11. CDR3 length equals 16 residues. From germline, CDR1 is MNHNS and CDR2 SASEGT. The CDR3 nucleotides are TGTGCCAGCAGTGCCCCCGGGACAGGGAAACGAAATGAGCAGTTCTTC. Translated, it gives CASSAPGTGKRNEQFF.